This T cell receptor (beta chain) was identified during a study of T-cell reconstitution after alpha-beta-depleted transplantation in children. The TCRbeta library was prepared with unique molecular identifiers. TCRdb reprocessed the PCR reads via MiXCR and lists one record per CDR3 protein. Among 490,000 or so distinct CDR3 sequences, 9.5% to 15% were seen once, and the ten largest hold more than 5.5%. This TCR derives from a human donor who donated a stem cell graft to a child with combined immunodeficiency. This material consisted of PBMCs from the stem cell graft donor, taken from the stem cell graft.

The CDR3 DNA sequence: TGTGCCAGCAGCGGGGACGGAAACACCATATATTTT. This gives the protein CASSGDGNTIYF. The chain couples TRBV9 to TRBJ1-3, with D perhaps matching TRBD1 (5 bases). Germline V gene data show CDR1 as SGDLS and CDR2 as YYNGEE. The CDR3 sequence is 12 residues long. Trimming removed 3 bases from V and 4 bases from J, with 5 bases in between.